Below are 13 T cell receptor beta chains sequenced from a single sample in a study of blood T cell repertoires in COVID-19. Profiled with immunoSEQ multiplex PCR; TCRdb holds only in-frame clones, not every one. The sample gives about 250,000 clones, around 83% of which show up once; about 7% is in the top ten. Sequencing input: PBMCs or T cells enriched from blood (not recorded which). These receptors originate from a woman between 50 and 59 years old who had been exposed to COVID-19.

V is TRBV10-3 and J is TRBJ2-2, with 7 bases that match TRBD1. Germline V CDR1 and CDR2: ENHRY, SYGVKD. This CDR3 comprises 16 residues. The J segment lost 5 bases and the V segment lost 0 bases, leaving 6 bases of the junction unmatched. CDR3 region: CAISESEGAGTGELFF. The CDR3 DNA sequence: TGTGCCATCAGTGAGTCCGAGGGGGCAGGAACCGGGGAGCTGTTTTTT.

This chain uses TRBV6-1 with TRBJ1-3; 7 bases map to TRBD1. The trim removed 3 bases at V and 4 bases at J, leaving 3 bases unmatched. The CDR3 sequence is 14 residues long. Germline V gives CDR1 MNHNS, CDR2 SASEGT. This CDR3 is CASSETGNGNTIYF. In DNA, the CDR3 is TGTGCCAGCAGTGAGACAGGGAACGGAAACACCATATATTTT.

The genes are TRBV5-1 and TRBJ1-2; TRBD1 matches 9 bases. V trimming: 5 bases; J trimming: 7 bases; junction bases outside the gene matches: 3. From germline, CDR1 is SGHRS and CDR2 YFSETQ. The CDR3 runs to 12 residues. CDR3 bases: TGCGCCAGCAGGGGGGACAGGGCTGGCTACACCTTC. This translates into CASRGDRAGYTF. The full variable domain, completed using reference TRBV5-1 and TRBJ1-2, is KAGVTQTPRYLIKTRGQQVTLSCSPISGHRSVSWYQQTPGQGLQFLFEYFSETQRNKGNFPGRFSGRQFSNSRSEMNVSTLELGDSALYLCASRGDRAGYTFGSGTRLTVV.

The J gene is TRBJ1-2, the V gene TRBV11-1; a weak D match, TRBD1 (5 bases). CDR1 SGHAT and CDR2 FQDESV come from the germline V gene (reference sequence). Trimming pared 3 bases from V and 10 bases from J, leaving 15 bases between. The CDR3 totals 13 residues. In DNA form, the CDR3 reads TGTGCCAGCAGCTTTGGAGGGGCGTCTGACTACACCTTC. It is translated as CASSFGGASDYTF. The variable domain in full, completed from reference TRBV11-1 and TRBJ1-2, reads EAEVAQSPRYKITEKSQAVAFWCDPISGHATLYWYRQILGQGPELLVQFQDESVVDDSQLPKDRFSAERLKGVDSTLKIQPAELGDSAMYLCASSFGGASDYTFGSGTRLTVV.

The chain recombines TRBV6-6 with TRBJ1-2; tentatively, D is TRBD1 (5 bases). This CDR3 has 14 amino acids. The V end was cut by 6 bases, the J end by 8 bases, with 19 bases between. Germline V gene data show CDR1 as MNHNY and CDR2 as SVGAGI (reference sequence). In DNA form, the CDR3 reads TGTGCCAGCAGCCCCTTTGGGGGGGGACCCGGCTACACCTTC. It specifies CASSPFGGGPGYTF.

This clone appeared once. V is TRBV15 and J is TRBJ2-6, with D unclear. The V gene's germline CDR1 is LNHNV and CDR2 YYDKDF (reference sequence). Trimming pared 0 bases from V and 0 bases from J, leaving 9 bases between. The CDR3 consists of 17 residues. CDR3 in amino acids: CATSREGRPSGANVLTF. For the CDR3, the DNA is TGTGCCACCAGCAGAGAGGGCAGGCCCTCTGGGGCCAACGTCCTGACTTTC.

This clone was detected only once. The chain couples TRBV5-1 to TRBJ2-5; D might be TRBD1 (6 bases). Trimming removed 5 bases from V and 3 bases from J, with 11 bases in between. The CDR3 length is 13 residues. Per the germline V gene, CDR1 is SGHRS and CDR2 is YFSETQ. The CDR3 sequence: CASRRSGEETQYF. As DNA, the CDR3 is TGCGCCAGCAGACGTTCAGGGGAAGAGACCCAGTACTTC.

This clone was recorded only once. V is TRBV7-2 and J is TRBJ1-2, with 10 bases fitting TRBD1. In germline, CDR1 is SGHTA, CDR2 FQGNSA. This CDR3 has 16 residues. Trimming cost V 3 bases and J 6 bases; bases outside gene matches: 10. CDR3 in amino acids: CASSLSDRGRYDGYTF. The CDR3, as DNA: TGTGCCAGCAGCTTGAGCGACAGGGGGCGCTATGATGGCTACACCTTC.

This chain links TRBV16 with TRBJ1-1, with a tentative D call TRBD1 (6 bases). From germline, CDR1 is KGHSY and CDR2 FQNENV. The CDR3 extends over 13 amino acids. V was shortened by 4 bases and J by 5 bases, with 11 bases between the two germline ends. For the CDR3, the DNA is TGTGCCAGCAGCCTACAGGGTTGGACTGAAGCTTTCTTT. Its protein product is CASSLQGWTEAFF.

This rearrangement joins TRBV10-3 to TRBJ2-5, with 10 bases that match TRBD1. The CDR3 contains 15 residues. Per germline, CDR1 ENHRY and CDR2 SYGVKD. The V segment lost 0 bases and the J segment 4 bases; nucleotides outside the gene matches: 2. The CDR3 DNA sequence: TGTGCCATCAGTGAGTCGGGGACAGGGGTAGAGACCCAGTACTTC. Translation gives CAISESGTGVETQYF.

The chain links TRBV14 to TRBJ2-3, with 9 bases identical to TRBD2. The germline gives CDR1 SGHDN, CDR2 FVKESK. V lost 4 bases and J lost 4; bases outside the gene matches: 15. The CDR3 consists of 18 residues. CDR3 region: CASSRWARRTSDADTQYF. CDR3 DNA: TGTGCCAGCAGCCGCTGGGCCCGCCGGACTAGCGACGCAGATACGCAGTATTTT. Supplemented by reference TRBV14 and TRBJ2-3, the full variable domain reads EAGVTQFPSHSVIEKGQTVTLRCDPISGHDNLYWYRRVMGKEIKFLLHFVKESKQDESGMPNNRFLAERTGGTYSTLKVQPAELEDSGVYFCASSRWARRTSDADTQYFGPGTRLTVL.

The chain carries TRBV5-6 and TRBJ1-6, with D possibly being TRBD1 (5 bases). Germline V gene sequence: CDR1 SGHDT, CDR2 YYEEEE. This CDR3 has 15 residues. Deletions cut 4 bases from V and 7 bases from J, with 15 bases between. The CDR3 nucleotides read TGTGCCAGCAGCGGCACGGGACTGCTGAATTCACCCCTCCACTTT. It translates to CASSGTGLLNSPLHF.

As to this clone: The same CDR3 arises from other DNA sequences in this sample as well. The V gene is TRBV7-2, the J gene TRBJ2-3; D remains ambiguous. Trimming stripped 4 bases from V and 0 bases from J, with 2 bases between. The length of the CDR3 is 12 residues. CDR1 and CDR2 from the germline V gene are SGHTA and FQGNSA. The CDR3 is CASSSSTDTQYF. The CDR3 nucleotides read TGTGCCAGCAGCTCGAGCACAGATACGCAGTATTTT. The full variable domain, in which reference TRBV7-2 and TRBJ2-3 provide the parts outside the CDR3, is GAGVSQSPSNKVTEKGKDVELRCDPISGHTALYWYRQSLGQGLEFLIYFQGNSAPDKSGLPSDRFSAERTGGSVSTLTIQRTQQEDSAVYLCASSSSTDTQYFGPGTRLTVL.